This is a list of T cell receptor beta chains from one sample in a study of T cell repertoires in cytomegalovirus infection. Each CDR3 protein gets one entry after TCRdb re-called the reads with MiXCR. This table holds about 310,000 distinct CDR3 sequences, more than 20% found once. No antigen has been identified for these receptors. The sample in question was cultured PBMCs, obtained from culture after CMV antigen stimulation. These receptors were collected from a human donor in good health (CMV status not recorded). Some clones in this sample may be carry-over from other donors' samples. The CDR3 runs from the conserved cysteine through the conserved F or W. A D gene is named only where the DNA matches it firmly. Part of the rows lack a size; the others show once, few, many or a class for expanded clones.

TRBJ2-7,NA,TRBV5-1,NA,CASSLAQGSYEQYF,TGCGCCAGCAGCTTGGCGCAAGGTTCCTACGAGCAGTACTTC
TRBJ2-5,TRBD1,TRBV20-1,NA,CSAHSPGQGRETQYF,TGCAGTGCGCACTCACCGGGACAGGGGAGGGAGACCCAGTACTTC
TRBJ2-7,NA,TRBV6-8,NA,CASSPPRDRFYEQYF,TGTGCCAGCAGTCCACCGCGGGACAGATTCTACGAGCAGTACTTC
TRBJ2-7,TRBD2,TRBV6-5,few,CASSYSKAGTYEQYF,TGTGCCAGCAGTTACTCGAAAGCGGGAACCTACGAGCAGTACTTC
TRBJ2-1,NA,TRBV7-2,NA,CASSFRGPTGNEQFF,TGTGCCAGCAGCTTTCGAGGTCCCACCGGAAATGAGCAGTTCTTC
TRBJ2-5,TRBD2,TRBV29-1,many,CSVAIAGVWETQYF,TGCAGCGTAGCAATAGCGGGAGTCTGGGAGACCCAGTACTTC
TRBJ2-1,NA,TRBV4-3,NA,CASSQPRNEQFF,TGCGCCAGCAGCCAGCCACGCAATGAGCAGTTCTTC
TRBJ1-3,NA,TRBV19,NA,CASSMDRYSGNTIYF,TGTGCCAGTAGTATGGACAGATACTCTGGAAACACCATATATTTT
TRBJ1-5,TRBD1,TRBV19,NA,CASSMDRGTLPQHF,TGTGCCAGTAGTATGGACAGGGGAACTCTGCCCCAGCATTTT
TRBJ1-1,TRBD1,TRBV28,few,CASSLGQGWGTEAFF,TGTGCCAGCAGTTTGGGACAGGGGTGGGGCACTGAAGCTTTCTTT
TRBJ1-2,NA,TRBV7-9,few,CASSVGQNNYGYTF,TGTGCCAGCAGCGTTGGACAGAATAACTATGGCTACACCTTC
TRBJ2-1,NA,TRBV10-3,NA,CAIKNGALVADEQFF,TGTGCCATCAAAAATGGGGCGCTTGTGGCGGATGAGCAGTTCTTC
TRBJ2-5,TRBD1,TRBV6-6,NA,CASRTPLTGGRETQYF,TGTGCCAGCAGAACCCCCCTGACAGGGGGCCGGGAGACCCAGTACTTC
TRBJ2-1,NA,TRBV19,many,CASSITGAHNEQFF,TGTGCCAGTAGTATAACGGGGGCCCACAATGAGCAGTTCTTC
TRBJ2-3,TRBD2,TRBV7-4,NA,CASSSWGLAGVSDTQYF,TGTGCCAGCAGCTCTTGGGGGCTAGCGGGAGTTTCAGATACGCAGTATTTT
TRBJ2-2,NA,TRBV7-2,NA,CASSLAADIGRELFF,TGTGCCAGCAGCTTAGCGGCGGACATCGGACGGGAGCTGTTTTTT
TRBJ2-2,TRBD2,TRBV6-5,many,CASSPRTSGSSYTGELFF,TGTGCCAGCAGTCCTCGGACTAGCGGGAGTTCGTACACCGGGGAGCTGTTTTTT
TRBJ2-1,TRBD2,TRBV6-2/TRBV6-3,NA,CASMVQRESKNEQFF,TGTGCCAGCATGGTACAGCGGGAGTCAAAGAATGAGCAGTTCTTC
TRBJ1-1,TRBD1,TRBV28,NA,CASSLIQGGNIGTEAFF,TGTGCCAGCAGTTTAATACAGGGGGGGAATATAGGGACTGAAGCTTTCTTT
TRBJ2-3,TRBD1,TRBV9,few,CASSVEAGGTDTQYF,TGTGCCAGCAGCGTAGAAGCAGGGGGAACAGATACGCAGTATTTT
TRBJ2-1,TRBD1,TRBV12-3/TRBV12-4,NA,CASSGTGGQVYNEQFF,TGTGCCAGCAGTGGCACAGGGGGGCAGGTCTACAATGAGCAGTTCTTC
TRBJ1-2,NA,TRBV20-1,once,CSARDGGSGGGYTF,TGCAGTGCTAGAGATGGGGGCTCAGGCGGTGGCTACACCTTC
TRBJ2-1,NA,TRBV29-1,NA,CSVDGTVSYNEQFF,TGCAGCGTTGATGGGACCGTCTCCTACAATGAGCAGTTCTTC
TRBJ2-5,TRBD1,TRBV15,NA,CATSRRTGQETQYF,TGTGCCACCAGCAGGCGGACAGGTCAAGAGACCCAGTACTTC
TRBJ2-7,NA,TRBV7-2,many,CASSLIQGLAYEQYF,TGTGCCAGCAGCTTAATTCAGGGGCTCGCCTACGAGCAGTACTTC
TRBJ2-3,NA,TRBV7-8,many,CASSPRGPGVSTDTQYF,TGTGCCAGCAGCCCCCGCGGCCCTGGGGTTAGCACAGATACGCAGTATTTT
TRBJ2-7,NA,TRBV27,NA,CASSPLAYLYEQYF,TGTGCCAGCAGTCCTCTAGCGTACCTCTACGAGCAGTACTTC
TRBJ2-4,NA,TRBV19,few,CASSEDRKNIQYF,TGTGCCAGTAGCGAGGACAGAAAAAACATTCAGTACTTC
TRBJ2-7,NA,TRBV7-2,many,CASSLKATYEQYF,TGTGCCAGCAGCCTGAAGGCTACCTACGAGCAGTACTTC
TRBJ2-2,NA,TRBV28,NA,CASSLAAGVDTGELFF,TGTGCCAGCAGTTTAGCGGCCGGGGTGGACACCGGGGAGCTGTTTTTT
TRBJ2-1,TRBD2,TRBV18,NA,CASSRLAGNGNEQFF,TGTGCCAGCTCACGACTAGCGGGAAACGGGAATGAGCAGTTCTTC
TRBJ2-1,NA,TRBV4-3,NA,CASSQDERGYEQFF,TGCGCCAGCAGCCAAGATGAGAGAGGATATGAGCAGTTCTTC
TRBJ2-2,NA,TRBV6-2/TRBV6-3,once,CASISPTKGTGELFF,TGTGCCAGCATTAGCCCGACTAAGGGCACCGGGGAGCTGTTTTTT
TRBJ2-5,TRBD2,TRBV6-5,NA,CASSYSSSGSFQETQYF,TGTGCCAGCAGTTACTCATCTAGCGGGAGTTTCCAAGAGACCCAGTACTTC
TRBJ2-1,NA,TRBV19,NA,CASTPGLARSNEQFF,TGTGCCAGTACCCCGGGTCTAGCGAGGTCCAATGAGCAGTTCTTC
TRBJ2-7,TRBD2,TRBV20-1,few,CSAIPIAGSAGTYEQYF,TGCAGTGCTATTCCTATAGCGGGATCCGCGGGCACCTACGAGCAGTACTTC
TRBJ2-7,TRBD1,TRBV28,NA,CASSQADRGTYEQYF,TGTGCCAGCAGCCAAGCGGACAGGGGAACCTACGAGCAGTACTTC
TRBJ1-3,NA,TRBV6-5,few,CASSLGTYSGNTIYF,TGTGCCAGCAGTTTAGGGACATACTCTGGAAACACCATATATTTT
TRBJ2-2,NA,TRBV12-3/TRBV12-4,NA,CANPVRDWAGELFF,TGTGCCAATCCAGTCCGGGATTGGGCCGGGGAGCTGTTTTTT
TRBJ2-1,TRBD2,TRBV24-1,NA,CATGGLAGGTNEQFF,TGTGCCACAGGTGGGCTAGCGGGAGGCACCAATGAGCAGTTCTTC
TRBJ1-1,TRBD1,TRBV28,NA,CASSLEGQGRYTEAFF,TGTGCCAGCAGCCTGGAGGGACAGGGTCGCTACACTGAAGCTTTCTTT
TRBJ1-2,TRBD1,TRBV11-3,NA,CASRAGQGSGYTF,TGTGCCAGCAGAGCTGGACAGGGGTCCGGCTACACCTTC
TRBJ2-3,NA,TRBV7-2,many,CASTRWGGTDTQYF,TGTGCCAGCACCCGATGGGGTGGGACAGATACGCAGTATTTT
TRBJ2-6,NA,TRBV6-2/TRBV6-3,few,CASSWVEAGANVLTF,TGTGCCAGCAGTTGGGTGGAGGCTGGGGCCAACGTCCTGACTTTC
TRBJ2-1,NA,TRBV2,few,CASSVFESPNNEQFF,TGTGCCAGCAGTGTATTCGAGTCACCCAACAATGAGCAGTTCTTC
TRBJ1-1,TRBD1,TRBV28,NA,CASPSGGGDAEAFF,TGTGCCAGCCCCTCAGGGGGCGGGGACGCTGAAGCTTTCTTT
TRBJ2-5,NA,TRBV4-1,NA,CASSQELLRTQYF,TGCGCCAGCAGCCAAGAACTACTCAGGACCCAGTACTTC
TRBJ1-2,NA,TRBV4-3,NA,CASSLGLGRRGYTF,TGCGCCAGCAGCCTAGGTTTGGGTCGTCGTGGCTACACCTTC
TRBJ2-3,NA,TRBV20-1,NA,CSAREGGAMGTDTQYF,TGCAGTGCTAGAGAAGGGGGGGCGATGGGAACAGATACGCAGTATTTT
TRBJ2-1,TRBD1,TRBV14,few,CASSQWGTGAYNEQFF,TGTGCCAGCAGCCAGTGGGGGACAGGGGCTTACAATGAGCAGTTCTTC
TRBJ2-7,TRBD1,TRBV4-3,NA,CASSPAWTGGHEQYF,TGCGCCAGCAGCCCCGCCTGGACAGGGGGCCACGAGCAGTACTTC
TRBJ1-6,TRBD1,TRBV19,once,CASSSSTGNNSPLHF,TGTGCCAGTAGCTCCTCGACAGGGAACAATTCACCCCTCCACTTT
TRBJ2-1,NA,TRBV7-2,many,CASRQGMGEQFF,TGTGCCAGCAGGCAAGGGATGGGTGAGCAGTTCTTC
TRBJ2-2,NA,TRBV6-2/TRBV6-3,NA,CASSYWGARNTGELFF,TGTGCCAGCAGTTACTGGGGGGCCCGGAACACCGGGGAGCTGTTTTTT
TRBJ1-2,NA,TRBV7-8,few,CASSPDRTKGGGYTF,TGTGCCAGCAGCCCAGACAGGACGAAGGGGGGTGGCTACACCTTC